The rows below give T cell receptor beta chains drawn from one sample of a study of technical replicates of blood from a handful of donors. Assay: immunoSEQ multiplex PCR; the TCRdb copy retains only in-frame clones and omits some. Altogether tens of thousands of clones are present, approximately 95% being singletons, with the ten largest covering over 0.25%. The material sequenced was T cells isolated from PBMCs. These receptors were obtained from a human donor in good health. CDR3s include the opening cysteine and the closing phenylalanine or tryptophan. A D gene is named only where the DNA matches it firmly. The size of a clone is reported for some rows only, either as once, few or many, or as a class for expanded clones.

length | D | J | V | size | CDR3 | DNA
15 | NA | TRBJ1-1 | TRBV4-1 | once | CASSPPGYPNTEAFF | TGCGCCAGCAGCCCCCCGGGGTACCCGAACACTGAAGCTTTCTTT
14 | NA | TRBJ1-1 | TRBV4-1 | NA | CASSHHGGDTEAFF | TGCGCCAGCAGCCATCACGGGGGAGACACTGAAGCTTTCTTT
16 | NA | TRBJ1-1 | TRBV6-1 | NA | CASSERLTAGRTEAFF | TGTGCCAGCAGTGAAAGGCTGACAGCGGGGAGGACTGAAGCTTTCTTT
16 | NA | TRBJ1-2 | TRBV28 | NA | CASSPGRSREFYGYTF | TGTGCCAGCAGCCCGGGGAGGTCGAGGGAATTCTATGGCTACACCTTC
17 | TRBD1 | TRBJ2-3 | TRBV29-1 | NA | CSAYLSRQGKGTDTQYF | TGCAGCGCCTATCTATCGCGACAGGGAAAAGGCACAGATACGCAGTATTTT
17 | TRBD2 | TRBJ2-1 | TRBV14 | NA | CASSQGLAASSYNEQFF | TGTGCCAGCAGCCAGGGACTAGCGGCCAGCTCCTACAATGAGCAGTTCTTC
11 | NA | TRBJ2-1 | TRBV28 | NA | CATRTLNEQFF | TGTGCCACTAGGACACTCAATGAGCAGTTCTTC
14 | TRBD1 | TRBJ2-3 | TRBV5-1 | NA | CASSLGGQSDTQYF | TGCGCCAGCAGCTTGGGGGGACAGTCAGATACGCAGTATTTT
16 | TRBD2 | TRBJ2-2 | TRBV4-2 | NA | CASSPSGRGSTGELFF | TGTGCCAGCAGCCCGTCTGGGCGGGGGAGTACCGGGGAGCTGTTTTTT
14 | NA | TRBJ1-2 | TRBV5-1 | NA | CASSLGTANYGYTF | TGCGCCAGCAGCTTGGGGACAGCTAACTATGGCTACACCTTC
15 | NA | TRBJ2-2 | TRBV5-1 | NA | CASSIRDFSTGELFF | TGCGCCAGCAGCATACGGGACTTTTCCACCGGGGAGCTGTTTTTT
15 | TRBD2 | TRBJ2-2 | TRBV2 | NA | CASSDPRESVGELFF | TGTGCCAGCAGTGACCCGCGGGAGTCGGTCGGGGAGCTGTTTTTT
13 | NA | TRBJ2-3 | TRBV12-5 | NA | CASGSTGTDTQYF | TGTGCTAGTGGTTCGACAGGCACAGATACGCAGTATTTT